This T cell receptor (beta chain) was sequenced in a study of blood T cells in healthy people across ages. Study-wide points: Per million T cells, TCR beta diversity dropped about linearly as age rose.

Donors were systemically healthy Caucasian individuals from Russia aged 6 to 90 years. Each sample yielded at least 7 million isolated PBMCs. This clonotype has just a few counts. The target antigen is unknown. The CDR3 is 18 amino acids. CDR1 DFQATT and CDR2 SNEGSKA come from the germline V gene (reference sequence). With 2 bases clipped from V and 1 base from J, the junction kept 11 bases outside the gene matches. It was with a sample-barcoded 5' primer and a J-beta primer mix that a second PCR of about 6 to 12 cycles was run. A tag from a template-switch adaptor with 12 random nucleotides marked each cDNA molecule. TCRdb itself ran the 5' RACE reads through MiXCR, one entry per CDR3 protein. The sample contains 1.5 million to 2 million distinct CDR3 sequences, roughly two fifths of which appear only once.

Material for sequencing was blood. This clonotype was sampled from a human donor in good health. The V and J genes are TRBV20-1 and TRBJ2-3, with 11 bases matching TRBD2. CDR3 in amino acids: CSARLGSGGAIRTDTQYF. The CDR3 bases are TGCAGTGCTAGATTGGGTAGCGGGGGGGCAATACGCACAGATACGCAGTATTTT.